The 18 T cell receptor beta chains presented below share a single source sample, sequenced in a study of regulatory T cells in long-lasting Graves disease. Library construction for TCR beta used iRepertoire HTBI primers and Arm-PCR of CDR3 regions. TCRdb reanalysed the multiplex PCR reads using MiXCR and keeps one entry per CDR3 protein. Here the sample spans roughly 430,000 distinct CDR3 sequences, approximately 22% being singletons. As for time point: persistent/refractory GD, antithyroid drugs over 5 years with positive TRAb. Following extraction of RNA from PBMCs, that RNA was used to make the TCR library. Sequenced here: peripheral blood mononuclear cells (PBMCs), sampled when the disease was refractory, from a patient treated with antithyroid drugs. These TCRs come from a female donor with Graves disease.

This clonotype has a handful of counts. This chain joins TRBV19 and TRBJ1-1; D possibly corresponds to TRBD1 (6 bases). This CDR3 spans 14 amino acids. V was shortened by 5 bases and J by 4 bases, with 14 bases between the two germline ends. CDR1 is LNHDA, CDR2 SQIVND, per germline (reference sequence). CDR3 DNA sequence: TGTGCCAGTAGTGAAAGGGGGTCTGGCACTGAAGCTTTCTTT. Its translation is CASSERGSGTEAFF.

This clonotype was observed many times. The rearrangement joins TRBV7-9 to TRBJ1-1; D is undetermined. Trimming stripped 1 base from V and 4 bases from J, with 16 bases between. CDR1 is SEHNR and CDR2 is FQNEAQ in the germline V gene (reference sequence). The CDR3 contains 16 residues. This CDR3 is CASSLVGRPMGTEAFF. CDR3 DNA: TGTGCCAGCAGCTTAGTCGGCAGGCCTATGGGCACTGAAGCTTTCTTT.

A few counts support this clonotype. V is TRBV20-1 and J is TRBJ2-7, with D tentatively TRBD2 (5 bases). V was clipped by 1 base and J by 2 bases, with 15 bases between them. Per the germline V gene, CDR1 is DFQATT and CDR2 is SNEGSKA (reference sequence). This CDR3 has 15 residues. The CDR3 DNA follows: TGCAGTGCTAGAGCGCCCAAAAGCGGCCCCTACGAGCAGTACTTC. It is translated as CSARAPKSGPYEQYF.

This clonotype was recorded at least ten times. This chain links TRBV3-1 with TRBJ1-1; D call uncertain. Trimming left V 0 bases short and J 2 bases short, with 10 bases between. The CDR3 totals 15 residues. The germline CDR1 and CDR2 sequences are LGHDT and YNNKEL (reference sequence). CDR3 sequence: CASSQENKGNTEAFF. CDR3 sequence (DNA): TGTGCCAGCAGCCAAGAGAACAAGGGAAACACTGAAGCTTTCTTT.

This clonotype appeared once. The chain has TRBV28 and TRBJ2-1, with no clear D. The CDR3 sequence is 14 residues long. Germline V gene lookup returns CDR1 MDHEN and CDR2 SYDVKM. V was clipped by 1 base and J by 4 bases, with 8 bases between them. The CDR3 bases are TGTGCCAGCAGTTTATCCGGGTTTTACAATGAGCAGTTCTTC. Protein: CASSLSGFYNEQFF.

The chain uses TRBV3-1 and TRBJ2-7; 9 bases align to TRBD2. The CDR3 runs 16 residues. Losses at the gene ends were 4 bases for V and 7 bases for J; bases not matched to a gene: 14. CDR1 is LGHDT and CDR2 is YNNKEL in the germline V gene (reference sequence). The CDR3 is CASSPPLAGGLGEQYF. CDR3 nucleotide sequence: TGTGCCAGCAGCCCGCCTCTTGCGGGAGGGCTGGGGGAGCAGTACTTC.

Worth noting for this clonotype: At one end the junction does not follow the germline gene, possibly because of a read error. J is TRBJ1-2 and V is TRBV20-1, with 9 bases aligning to TRBD1. The CDR3 contains 16 residues. Germline assignment: CDR1 DFQATT and CDR2 SNEGSKA (reference sequence). CDR3 protein: CSARTGTGIQALGLGF. The CDR3 DNA is TGCAGTGCCCGAACCGGGACAGGGATACAGGCGTTGGGCTTGGGCTTC.

V gene TRBV3-1 combines with J gene TRBJ1-2, with unresolved D. Germline V CDR1 and CDR2: LGHDT, YNNKEL (reference sequence). The CDR3 sequence is 15 residues long. Trimming took off 4 bases at V and 1 base at J, with 13 bases between the two ends. The CDR3 sequence: CASSLTRAINYGYTF. DNA of the CDR3: TGTGCCAGCAGCCTCACCCGGGCTATTAACTATGGCTACACCTTC.

Of note for this clonotype: A much larger clonotype is one base distant, so this may be a read error. The V call is TRBV6-2 or TRBV6-3, the J call TRBJ2-6, with no clear D. The CDR3 length is 14 residues. CDR1 is MNHEY and CDR2 is SVGEGT in the germline V gene. Trimming stripped 5 bases from V and 2 bases from J, with 7 bases between. This CDR3 reads CASSVGAGANVLTF. Here the CDR3 DNA reads TGTGCCAGCAGTGTGGGTGCTGGGGCCAACGTCCTGACTTTC.

This clonotype was picked up many times. The chain carries TRBV28 and TRBJ1-1; TRBD1 might be the D (5 bases). V gave up 6 bases and J gave up 6 bases, with 14 bases separating them. The V gene's germline CDR1 is MDHEN and CDR2 SYDVKM. The CDR3 contains 13 residues. The CDR3 spells CASSPGRTAEAFF. The CDR3 DNA reads TGTGCCAGCAGCCCGGGGCGCACCGCTGAAGCTTTCTTT.

This clonotype was seen at least ten times. The chain recombines TRBV2 with TRBJ2-5; 10 nucleotides line up with TRBD1. With V trimmed by 3 bases and J by 3 bases, 4 bases remained unmatched. The CDR3 has 15 amino acids. Germline-derived CDR1 and CDR2 are SNHLY and FYNNEI. CDR3 residues: CASSERTGGKETQYF. CDR3 sequence (DNA): TGTGCCAGCAGTGAGCGGACAGGGGGAAAAGAGACCCAGTACTTC.

The J gene is TRBJ2-3, the V gene TRBV7-3; TRBD1 aligns across 8 bases. The trim removed 6 bases at V and 2 bases at J, leaving 4 bases unmatched. The germline gives CDR1 SGHTA, CDR2 FQGTGA. This CDR3 has 14 amino acids. Here the CDR3 DNA reads TGTGCCAGCAGTCGGACAGGGCTCACAGATACGCAGTATTTT. Translating it yields CASSRTGLTDTQYF.

This clonotype came up a few times. V and J are TRBV7-3 and TRBJ2-5, with D tentatively TRBD2 (5 bases). V was cut by 5 bases and J by 1 base, with 14 bases left in between. This CDR3 spans 15 amino acids. Per germline, CDR1 SGHTA and CDR2 FQGTGA. CDR3 region: CASSPGLGTQETQYF. DNA for the CDR3: TGTGCCAGCAGCCCTGGACTGGGTACCCAAGAGACCCAGTACTTC.

This clonotype was counted only a few times. V usage is TRBV7-2 and J usage is TRBJ2-5, with a weak D call TRBD1 (6 bases). The length of the CDR3 is 14 residues. Per germline, CDR1 SGHTA and CDR2 FQGNSA. V lost 5 bases to trimming and J lost 4 bases, with 14 bases between them. Written as DNA, the CDR3 is TGTGCCAGCAGCCGGGACACGTACTCAGAGACCCAGTACTTC. Translating it yields CASSRDTYSETQYF. The whole variable domain, remainder taken from reference TRBV7-2 and TRBJ2-5, is GAGVSQSPSNKVTEKGKDVELRCDPISGHTALYWYRQSLGQGLEFLIYFQGNSAPDKSGLPSDRFSAERTGGSVSTLTIQRTQQEDSAVYLCASSRDTYSETQYFGPGTRLLVL.

A remark on this clonotype: A single base separates this from a much larger clone, so it may be a read error. V usage is TRBV15 and J usage is TRBJ1-1; D not resolved. This CDR3 contains 12 residues. Germline V gives CDR1 LNHNV, CDR2 YYDKDF (reference sequence). In DNA, the CDR3 is TGTGTCACCAGCAGAGACGAGGGTCAGACTTTCTTT. This sequence encodes CVTSRDEGQTFF. The full variable domain, with the rest looked up from reference TRBV15 and TRBJ1-1, is DAMVIQNPRYQVTQFGKPVTLSCSQTLNHNVMYWYQQKSSQAPKLLFHYYDKDFNNEADTPDNFQSRRPNTSFCFLDIRSPGLGDTAMYLCVTSRDEGQTFFGQGTRLTVV.

The chain employs TRBV6-1 and TRBJ1-3; 7 nucleotides match TRBD1. The CDR3 is made up of 14 amino acids. Germline-derived CDR1 and CDR2 are MNHNS and SASEGT. V lost 6 bases and J lost 4; bases outside the gene matches: 6. The CDR3 sequence: CASRTDRVGNTIYF. CDR3 nucleotide sequence: TGTGCCAGCAGAACCGACAGGGTAGGAAACACCATATATTTT.

This clonotype was seen many times. The chain couples TRBV2 to TRBJ2-5, with 10 positions matching TRBD2. CDR3 length: 15 amino acids. Germline V gene lookup returns CDR1 SNHLY and CDR2 FYNNEI. V shed 4 bases and J 5 bases; nucleotides not matched to a gene: 7. CDR3 loop: CASSGGLAGEETQYF. In DNA, the CDR3 is TGTGCCAGCAGTGGGGGGCTAGCGGGAGAGGAGACCCAGTACTTC.

This clonotype was picked up many times. The chain has TRBV28 and TRBJ2-2; D perhaps matches TRBD2 (6 bases). The V and J ends lost 5 bases and 2 bases respectively, with 12 bases between them. This CDR3 has 15 residues. Looked up from germline, CDR1 is MDHEN and CDR2 is SYDVKM. CDR3 bases: TGTGCCAGCAGTCCCCGGACTATTAACACCGGGGAGCTGTTTTTT. Amino acids: CASSPRTINTGELFF. The full variable domain, with the rest looked up from reference TRBV28 and TRBJ2-2, is DVKVTQSSRYLVKRTGEKVFLECVQDMDHENMFWYRQDPGLGLRLIYFSYDVKMKEKGDIPEGYSVSREKKERFSLILESASTNQTSMYLCASSPRTINTGELFFGEGSRLTVL.